Listed below are T cell receptor beta chains from one sample, sequenced in a study of blood T cells in healthy people across ages. TCRdb re-called the 5' RACE reads through MiXCR, storing one row per CDR3 protein. The profile shows around 850,000 distinct CDR3 sequences, 35% to 40% of them singletons. The sequenced material came from blood. The receptor set was obtained from a man in his late teens or twenties in good health. The CDR3 runs from the conserved cysteine through the conserved F or W. The D gene is left open where the match is weak. Rows give clone size only sometimes, using once, few, many, or a class for an expanded clone.

v_gene,d_gene,j_gene,abundance,CDR3nt,CDR3aa
TRBV5-6,NA,TRBJ1-2,once,TGTGCCAGCAGCTTGTGGACAGATAGTTATGGCTACACCTTC,CASSLWTDSYGYTF
TRBV6-6,TRBD1,TRBJ1-1,NA,TGTGCCAGCAGAGGACAGGGGGCGAGGGGGAACACTGAAGCTTTCTTT,CASRGQGARGNTEAFF
TRBV10-3,NA,TRBJ1-3,NA,TGTGCCATCAGTAATCTGGGAGAATCTGGAAACACCATATATTTT,CAISNLGESGNTIYF
TRBV14,NA,TRBJ1-1,NA,TGTGCCAGCAGCCAAGATCGGGGGGACGGGATGAACACTGAAGCTTTCTTT,CASSQDRGDGMNTEAFF
TRBV12-3/TRBV12-4,NA,TRBJ1-1,NA,TGTGCCAGCAGTTTAGCGGCAGTATCTGAAGCTTTCTTT,CASSLAAVSEAFF
TRBV12-3/TRBV12-4,TRBD1,TRBJ2-5,few,TGTGCCAGCAGTTTACTCCCGGACAGGGTATATGGAGATGAGCAGTACTTC,CASSLLPDRVYGDEQYF
TRBV4-1,TRBD1,TRBJ1-5,NA,TGCGCCAGCAGCCAAGCCGGGACAGCGACCAATCAGCCCCAGCATTTT,CASSQAGTATNQPQHF
TRBV24-1,NA,TRBJ2-1,NA,TGTGCCACCAGTGATTTGGTATACGGAACAGACTACAATGAGCAGTTCTTC,CATSDLVYGTDYNEQFF
TRBV13,NA,TRBJ2-7,few,TGTGCCAGCAGCTTAGTTAGGGGCCCTTACGAGCAGTACTTC,CASSLVRGPYEQYF
TRBV4-1,NA,TRBJ1-2,NA,TGCGCCAGCAGCCAAGATCCGGGACCTAGCGGCTACACCTTC,CASSQDPGPSGYTF
TRBV12-3/TRBV12-4,NA,TRBJ2-1,few,TGTGCCAGCAGTTTATCCCTAGCCCTCTACAATGAGCAGTTCTTC,CASSLSLALYNEQFF
TRBV4-3,TRBD2,TRBJ2-3,few,TGCGCCAGCAGTTCCAGCGGGGGGGCGGGAACAGATACGCAGTATTTT,CASSSSGGAGTDTQYF
TRBV5-1,NA,TRBJ2-5,few,TGTGCCAGCAGCTTTGACCTTCAAGAGACCCAGTACTTC,CASSFDLQETQYF
TRBV4-2,NA,TRBJ1-4,few,TGTGCCAGCAGCCAAAGAGGGGCAGGGGACGGGAAACTGTTTTTT,CASSQRGAGDGKLFF
TRBV18,TRBD1,TRBJ2-5,NA,TGTGCCAGCTCCCAGGGACAGCCGGAAGAGACCCAGTACTTC,CASSQGQPEETQYF
TRBV4-1,NA,TRBJ1-6,NA,TGCGCCAGCAGCCAAGAGATAATGAGGGAAGGTTCACCCCTCCACTTT,CASSQEIMREGSPLHF
TRBV6-2/TRBV6-3,NA,TRBJ1-4,NA,TGTGCCAGCAGTTACCCAGCCCGGGGCAGGCGAAATGAAAAACTGTTTTTT,CASSYPARGRRNEKLFF
TRBV4-2,TRBD1,TRBJ2-5,NA,TGTGCCAGCAGCCAAGGCGACAGGGTGGGCCAAGAGACCCAGTACTTC,CASSQGDRVGQETQYF
TRBV20-1,NA,TRBJ2-3,NA,TGCAGTGCTGCCCGACGGGGCCTCACAGATACGCAGTATTTT,CSAARRGLTDTQYF
TRBV7-8,NA,TRBJ2-1,few,TGTGCCAGCAGCTTAGGTGTGGTGACCTCCTACAATGAGCAGTTCTTC,CASSLGVVTSYNEQFF
TRBV5-1,TRBD2,TRBJ2-1,NA,TGCGCCAGCAGCTTGGCACCGGCGGGGGGGCGAAATGAGCAGTTCTTC,CASSLAPAGGRNEQFF
TRBV19,NA,TRBJ1-6,few,TGTGCCTCCAGGGAGCCAAATTCACCCCCCCACTTT,CASREPNSPPHF
TRBV7-3,NA,TRBJ1-4,few,TGTGCCAGCAGCTTAACGGGTGGGACTAATGAAAAACTGTTTTTT,CASSLTGGTNEKLFF
TRBV12-3/TRBV12-4,NA,TRBJ2-1,NA,TGTGCCAGCAGTTCGGGACAAGTAAACAATGAGCAGTTCTTC,CASSSGQVNNEQFF
TRBV7-2,NA,TRBJ2-3,NA,TGTGCCAGCAGCTTTATCACAGATACGCAGTATTTT,CASSFITDTQYF
TRBV7-9,NA,TRBJ2-5,many,TGTGCCAGCAGCTCGACTAGCCAAGAGACCCAGTACTTC,CASSSTSQETQYF
TRBV24-1,TRBD1,TRBJ2-7,NA,TGTGCCACCAGCCCGGACAGGGCAACCTACGAGCAGTACTTC,CATSPDRATYEQYF
TRBV7-2,NA,TRBJ2-6,NA,TGTGCCAGCAGCTTATCAGGGACTTTC,CASSLSGTF
TRBV5-6,TRBD1,TRBJ1-2,few,TGTGCCAGCAGCTTGGCGGACAGGGGGCCGGCTGGCTACACCTTC,CASSLADRGPAGYTF
TRBV5-6,NA,TRBJ2-5,NA,TGTGCCAGCAGCAAAACCGCAGGGGGGATCCGGGAGACCCAGTACTTC,CASSKTAGGIRETQYF
TRBV6-5,NA,TRBJ1-1,NA,TGTGCCAGCAGGGGCAGGGCGACCAACACTGAAGCTTTCTTT,CASRGRATNTEAFF
TRBV12-3/TRBV12-4,NA,TRBJ1-2,NA,TGTGCCAGCAGCTCTGCGGAACGAGAAAACTATGGCTACACCTTC,CASSSAERENYGYTF
TRBV6-5,TRBD1,TRBJ1-2,NA,TGTGCCAGCAGTTTATCCGGGACAGGGGTCTATGGCCACACCTTC,CASSLSGTGVYGHTF
TRBV20-1,NA,TRBJ1-1,NA,TGCAGTGCTAGAGATCGCCGGGGAGCGGGAGACGAAGCTTTCTTT,CSARDRRGAGDEAFF
TRBV5-1,TRBD1,TRBJ2-7,NA,TGCGCCAGCAGCTTGGCCCCCGCAGGGGGAGAATGGGAGCAGTACTTC,CASSLAPAGGEWEQYF
TRBV7-2,NA,TRBJ1-6,many,TGTGCCAGCAGCTTAGCCTCGGTGGCCAATTCACCCCTCCACTTT,CASSLASVANSPLHF
TRBV2,NA,TRBJ2-7,few,TGTGCCAGCAGTGAAGGGAGGGCCCTGAGATACGAGCAGTACTTC,CASSEGRALRYEQYF
TRBV6-2/TRBV6-3,NA,TRBJ2-5,NA,TGTGCCAGCAGTGACGAGGGGCAAGAGACCCAGTACTTC,CASSDEGQETQYF
TRBV6-1,NA,TRBJ2-3,few,TGTGCCAGCAGTGACGGGCCCAGCCCCACAGATACGCAGTATTTT,CASSDGPSPTDTQYF
TRBV5-1,TRBD2,TRBJ2-4,NA,TGCGCCAGCAGCGTTGGGACTATGAACATTCAGTACTTC,CASSVGTMNIQYF
TRBV4-3,TRBD1,TRBJ2-1,few,TGCGCCAGCAGCTCATATCCCGGGACAGCGGTGTACAATGAGCAGTTCTTC,CASSSYPGTAVYNEQFF
TRBV20-1,NA,TRBJ1-6,few,TGCAGTGCTAGAGATCCCATGGGGGGGAGCTCCTATAATTCACCCCTCCACTTT,CSARDPMGGSSYNSPLHF
TRBV21-1,NA,TRBJ2-7,once,TGTGCCAGCAGCAAAGTTGGCCCACCTAGCGGGATCTACAATGAGCAGTACTTC,CASSKVGPPSGIYNEQYF
TRBV2,NA,TRBJ2-3,NA,TGTGCCAGCGGAGGGGACCAGGGGAGCACAGATACGCAGTATTTT,CASGGDQGSTDTQYF
TRBV15,NA,TRBJ2-7,NA,TGTGCCACCAGCAGAGATTCCGGACCAGCCTACAATGAGCAGTACTTC,CATSRDSGPAYNEQYF
TRBV21-1,NA,TRBJ2-1,many,TGTGCCAGCAGCACGAAGGTCTCCCCCCCTGACAATGAGCAGTTCTTC,CASSTKVSPPDNEQFF
TRBV7-8,TRBD2,TRBJ2-3,NA,TGTGCCGGTGCGGGGGGGCTGACAGATACGCAGTATTTT,CAGAGGLTDTQYF